Presented here are 21 T cell receptor beta chains from one specimen sequenced in a study of blood T cell repertoires in COVID-19. Sequencing used immunoSEQ multiplex PCR; TCRdb keeps in-frame clones, though not all of them. The data contain 150,000 to 180,000 clones, about 85% of them singletons. Specimen: peripheral blood. Source of these receptors: a woman aged 60-70 years with COVID-19, enrolled during active disease.

The CDR3 protein is CASSFKSAADTQYF. CDR3 nucleotides: TGCGCCAGCAGCTTTAAGAGTGCGGCAGATACGCAGTATTTT. The chain combines TRBV5-1 with TRBJ2-3; D not certain. V lost 2 bases to trimming and J lost 4 bases, with 11 bases between them. The CDR3 runs 14 residues. The V gene's germline CDR1 is SGHRS and CDR2 YFSETQ.

The chain joins TRBV4-2 to TRBJ1-2; the match to TRBD1 covers 8 bases. Germline-derived CDR1 and CDR2 are LGHNA and YNFKEQ. This CDR3 region has 14 residues. Losses at the gene ends were 1 base for V and 4 bases for J; bases not matched to a gene: 2. The CDR3 sequence is CASSQGQGSYGYTF. DNA of the CDR3: TGTGCCAGCAGCCAAGGACAGGGGTCCTATGGCTACACCTTC.

The CDR3 protein is CASSLDSGTGGWNEQFF. The CDR3 DNA reads as TGTGCCAGCAGCTTGGATTCGGGGACAGGGGGCTGGAATGAGCAGTTCTTC. The genes are TRBV11-3 and TRBJ2-1; 12 bases fit TRBD1. The CDR3 is 17 residues long. Germline-derived CDR1 and CDR2 are SGHNT and YENEEA. Germline trimming cut 3 bases from V and 7 bases from J; bases unmatched to any gene: 10. The full variable domain, with the rest looked up from reference TRBV11-3 and TRBJ2-1, is EAGVVQSPRYKIIEKKQPVAFWCNPISGHNTLYWYLQNLGQGPELLIRYENEEAVDDSQLPKDRFSAERLKGVDSTLKIQPAELGDSAVYLCASSLDSGTGGWNEQFFGPGTRLTVL.

The V gene is TRBV3-1 (or the pseudogene TRBV3-2), the J gene TRBJ2-5, with unresolved D. V shed 4 bases and J shed 1 base, with 13 bases lying between them. The CDR3 is 15 residues long. CDR1 and CDR2 from the germline V gene are LGHDT and YNNKEL (reference sequence). Here the CDR3 reads CASSPPRSIQETQYF. The CDR3 DNA reads as TGTGCCAGCAGCCCTCCTAGGTCGATCCAAGAGACCCAGTACTTC.

This clone occurred once. Written as DNA, the CDR3 is TGCGCCAGCAGGCTAGCGGGAGTGGGTAGAAATGAGCAGTTCTTC. Translating gives CASRLAGVGRNEQFF. This chain uses TRBV5-1 with TRBJ2-1; 10 bases align to TRBD2. Germline loops: CDR1 SGHRS, CDR2 YFSETQ. CDR3 length equals 15 residues. V was clipped by 5 bases and J by 7 bases; unmatched bases: 9.

The chain links TRBV18 to TRBJ1-1; D might be TRBD1 (6 bases). Germline lookup yields CDR1 KGHSH and CDR2 LQKENI. The ends were cut back, 4 bases at V and 12 bases at J, with 12 bases in the middle. This CDR3 is 11 amino acids long. CDR3 in DNA: TGTGCCAGCTCACTCCGGGACATGACTTTCTTT. Its translation is CASSLRDMTFF.

The V and J genes are TRBV24-1 and TRBJ2-5; weak D call: TRBD2 (7 bases). CDR3 length: 14 residues. V was clipped by 0 bases and J by 5 bases, with 9 bases between them. Germline values: CDR1 KGHDR, CDR2 SFDVKD. CDR3 amino acids: CATSDLRGAETQYF. The CDR3, as DNA: TGTGCCACCAGTGATTTGCGGGGGGCTGAGACCCAGTACTTC.

This clone was observed a handful of times. V usage is TRBV6-4 and J usage is TRBJ2-3; 7 positions match TRBD2. The ends lost 7 bases at V and 0 bases at J; junction bases unmatched: 16. The V gene's germline CDR1 is MRHNA and CDR2 SNTAGT. CDR3 length: 18 amino acids. CDR3 nucleotides: TGTGCCAGCATCCTTTTCTCGCGGGGGAAGTCTAGCACAGATACGCAGTATTTT. Translated, it gives CASILFSRGKSSTDTQYF.

The chain carries TRBV19 and TRBJ1-1, with D perhaps matching TRBD1 (6 bases). The CDR3 runs to 15 residues. Per germline, CDR1 LNHDA and CDR2 SQIVND (reference sequence). V was clipped by 5 bases and J by 2 bases, with 15 bases between them. CDR3 sequence: CASSSQGGGNTEAFF. CDR3 DNA sequence: TGTGCCAGTAGTTCCCAAGGGGGGGGTAACACTGAAGCTTTCTTT.

This clone was observed a single time. The gene calls are TRBV15 and TRBJ2-7; TRBD1 is a possible D gene (5 bases). The germline V gene encodes CDR1 LNHNV and CDR2 YYDKDF (reference sequence). The ends were cut back, 0 bases at V and 9 bases at J, with 15 bases in the middle. The CDR3 spans 14 residues. The CDR3 protein is CATSRDGATLGQYF. In DNA, the CDR3 is TGTGCCACCAGCAGAGATGGGGCAACTTTGGGGCAGTACTTC.

The V and J genes are TRBV5-5 and TRBJ1-2; TRBD1 matches 8 bases. The trim removed 5 bases at V and 4 bases at J, leaving 7 bases unmatched. Germline CDR1 and CDR2: SGHKS and YYEKEE (reference sequence). This CDR3 is 14 amino acids long. CDR3 in DNA: TGTGCCAGCAGGGAGCAGGGGGCAGGCTATGGCTACACCTTC. This encodes CASREQGAGYGYTF. Full variable domain (rest looked up from reference TRBV5-5 and TRBJ1-2): DAGVTQSPTHLIKTRGQQVTLRCSPISGHKSVSWYQQVLGQGPQFIFQYYEKEERGRGNFPDRFSARQFPNYSSELNVNALLLGDSALYLCASREQGAGYGYTFGSGTRLTVV.

This chain links TRBV19 with TRBJ1-3; D is undetermined. The germline V and J ends were trimmed by 3 bases and 0 bases, with 6 bases remaining between them. The CDR3 is 14 residues long. Germline V lookup: CDR1 LNHDA, CDR2 SQIVND (reference sequence). CDR3 amino acids: CASSIGGSGNTIYF. CDR3 sequence (DNA): TGTGCCAGTAGTATTGGAGGCTCTGGAAACACCATATATTTT.

This chain connects TRBV24-1 to TRBJ2-5; perhaps TRBD2 as D (5 bases). Germline assignment: CDR1 KGHDR and CDR2 SFDVKD. The CDR3 has 14 amino acids. V was clipped by 2 bases and J by 4 bases, with 10 bases between them. CDR3 sequence reads: CATSDSGTSETQYF. CDR3 bases: TGTGCCACCAGTGATTCGGGAACATCAGAGACCCAGTACTTC.

The chain employs TRBV12-3 or TRBV12-4 and TRBJ2-5; D gene ambiguous. The CDR3 is made up of 12 amino acids. V was pared by 6 bases and J by 5 bases, with 10 bases between. This CDR3 is CASSRPEETQYF. The CDR3 DNA reads as TGTGCCAGCAGCCGCCCTGAGGAGACCCAGTACTTC.

This clone turned up a few times. This chain uses TRBV21-1 with TRBJ2-7; TRBD1 reflects the table's D call only, with no check against the DNA. TRBV21-1 is classified as a pseudogene. CDR3 length: 17 residues. CDR3 coding DNA: TGTGCCAGCAGCACACGGATACCGGAAGACAGATTTTACGAGCAGTACGTC. The encoded protein is CASSTRIPEDRFYEQYV.

The chain carries TRBV19 and TRBJ1-4, with D tentatively TRBD1 (5 bases). V dropped 3 bases and J dropped 5 bases, with 10 bases sitting between them. The germline gives CDR1 LNHDA, CDR2 SQIVND (reference sequence). The CDR3 extends over 14 amino acids. The CDR3 nucleotides are TGTGCCAGTAGTATTTGGGGCCAGAATGAAAAACTGTTTTTT. Its translation: CASSIWGQNEKLFF.

This chain connects TRBV6-5 to TRBJ2-3, with a possible D match to TRBD2 (6 bases). Trimming took off 5 bases at V and 4 bases at J, with 13 bases between the two ends. Looked up from germline, CDR1 is MNHEY and CDR2 is SVGAGI. The CDR3 covers 14 residues. CDR3 nucleotide sequence: TGTGCCAGCAGTCTCAACTCGGGGGCAGATACGCAGTATTTT. It codes for CASSLNSGADTQYF.

The genes are TRBV7-6 and TRBJ1-2; 11 positions match TRBD1. CDR1 SGHVS and CDR2 FNYEAQ come from the germline V gene. With V trimmed by 5 bases and J by 5 bases, 10 bases remained unmatched. CDR3 length: 16 residues. CDR3 sequence: CASSLRTGGMEYGYTF. The CDR3 nucleotides are TGTGCCAGCAGCCTAAGGACAGGGGGCATGGAGTATGGCTACACCTTC.

The J gene is TRBJ1-3, the V gene TRBV11-2; D is uncertain. From germline, CDR1 is SGHAT and CDR2 FQNNGV. Trimming removed 4 bases at V and 4 bases at J, with 11 bases between. The CDR3 is 14 amino acids. The CDR3 sequence is CASSSPGRGNTIYF. CDR3 nucleotide sequence: TGTGCCAGCAGCTCCCCGGGGAGAGGAAACACCATATATTTT.

This clone was picked up one time. The rearrangement uses TRBV5-6 and TRBJ2-5; the match to TRBD2 covers 11 bases. The V gene end was trimmed by 9 bases and the J gene end by 3 bases; junction bases not matched to a gene: 10. The germline gives CDR1 SGHDT, CDR2 YYEEEE. The CDR3 runs to 15 residues. The CDR3 spells CATHRVAGGKETQYF. As DNA, the CDR3 is TGTGCCACGCATAGAGTAGCGGGAGGGAAAGAGACCCAGTACTTC.

The rearrangement joins TRBV19 to TRBJ1-3; no clear D gene. There are 17 residues in the CDR3. V was cut by 2 bases and J by 0 bases, with 14 bases left in between. In germline, CDR1 is LNHDA, CDR2 SQIVND (reference sequence). The CDR3 DNA reads TGTGCCAGTAGTATACTGACCCGCGGACTCTCTGGAAACACCATATATTTT. Protein: CASSILTRGLSGNTIYF.